These 19 T cell receptor beta chains were all obtained from the same sample, sequenced in a study of OX40 agonist ivuxolimab in advanced cancers. Sequenced by immunoSEQ multiplex PCR; TCRdb stores in-frame clones only, minus some. This sample has 50,000 to 70,000 clones; around 88% occur once, and the top ten carry 0.76%. Sequenced here: CD4+ or CD8+ T cells sorted from blood, sampled in a trial of the OX40 agonist ivuxolimab. These receptors were obtained from an adult with an advanced solid tumor such as melanoma, head and neck, liver or kidney cancer.

The gene calls are TRBV18 and TRBJ2-5; TRBD1 matches 8 bases. Germline trimming cut 2 bases from V and 0 bases from J; bases unmatched to any gene: 2. This CDR3 contains 15 residues. CDR1 is KGHSH and CDR2 is LQKENI in the germline V gene. CDR3 coding DNA: TGTGCCAGCTCACCAAGGACAGGGTACCAAGAGACCCAGTACTTC. Translated, it gives CASSPRTGYQETQYF.

The CDR3 is CSVSVHMRVNTEAFF. CDR3 DNA sequence: TGCAGCGTTTCCGTGCATATGAGGGTTAACACTGAAGCTTTCTTT. This rearrangement joins TRBV29-1 to TRBJ1-1, with D unresolved. Germline CDR1 SQVTM, CDR2 ANQGSEA. The germline V and J ends were trimmed by 5 bases and 2 bases, with 18 bases remaining between them. This CDR3 has 15 amino acids.

This chain links TRBV10-3 with TRBJ2-7; no clear D. The V gene lost 6 bases and the J gene lost 2 bases, with 17 bases spanning the gap. The germline V gene encodes CDR1 ENHRY and CDR2 SYGVKD. The CDR3 sequence is 15 residues long. For the CDR3, the DNA is TGTGCCATCAGGGAAAACGTGAACAATGCCTACGAGCAGTACTTC. This translates into CAIRENVNNAYEQYF.

V gene TRBV19 combines with J gene TRBJ2-4; 10 positions match TRBD1. The CDR3 loop spans 15 amino acids. The V gene's germline CDR1 is LNHDA and CDR2 SQIVND (reference sequence). Trimming at V came to 5 bases and at J to 6 bases, leaving 7 bases not matched to a gene. DNA for the CDR3: TGTGCCAGTAGTGAAGACAGGGGGCGCGGAAACATTCAGTACTTC. Its translation: CASSEDRGRGNIQYF.

The chain carries TRBV19 and TRBJ1-1; 8 bases are a match to TRBD1. Germline V gene lookup returns CDR1 LNHDA and CDR2 SQIVND (reference sequence). V shed 4 bases and J 4 bases; nucleotides not matched to a gene: 5. The CDR3 consists of 14 residues. This CDR3 is CASSTQGVTTEAFF. The DNA for the CDR3 is TGTGCCAGTAGTACACAGGGGGTTACCACTGAAGCTTTCTTT.

This chain joins TRBV6-6 and TRBJ2-6, with D hard to call. With 7 bases removed from V and 0 bases from J, the gap between germline ends came to 10 bases. Germline V gene data show CDR1 as MNHNY and CDR2 as SVGAGI (reference sequence). This CDR3 contains 15 residues. This CDR3 is CASNQVLSGANVLTF. The CDR3 bases are TGTGCCAGCAACCAAGTCCTCTCTGGGGCCAACGTCCTGACTTTC.

The chain links TRBV5-1 to TRBJ2-7; D unclear. Looked up from germline, CDR1 is SGHRS and CDR2 is YFSETQ. The CDR3 extends over 11 amino acids. V was trimmed by 6 bases and J by 6 bases, leaving 10 bases between them. The CDR3 reads CASTQDREQYF. The CDR3 coding sequence is TGCGCCAGCACCCAGGACCGCGAGCAGTACTTC.

The chain joins TRBV7-3 to TRBJ2-2, with D perhaps matching TRBD1 or TRBD2 (5 bases each). Germline V CDR1 and CDR2: SGHTA, FQGTGA. Trimming shortened V by 3 bases and J by 2 bases, and 10 bases separated the two germline ends. The CDR3 extends over 15 amino acids. The CDR3 region has the DNA TGTGCCAGCAGCTTCCTTCGGGACAACACCGGGGAGCTGTTTTTT. Encoded protein: CASSFLRDNTGELFF. Full variable domain (outside the CDR3, taken from reference TRBV7-3 and TRBJ2-2): GAGVSQTPSNKVTEKGKYVELRCDPISGHTALYWYRQSLGQGPEFLIYFQGTGAADDSGLPNDRFFAVRPEGSVSTLKIQRTERGDSAVYLCASSFLRDNTGELFFGEGSRLTVL.

The chain has TRBV27 and TRBJ1-2, with a possible D match to TRBD1 (5 bases). Per germline, CDR1 MNHEY and CDR2 SMNVEV (reference sequence). The germline V and J ends were trimmed by 3 bases and 2 bases, with 10 bases remaining between them. CDR3 size: 14 residues. The CDR3 DNA follows: TGTGCCAGCAGTTTCGGGACGCAAAACTATGGCTACACCTTC. This translates into CASSFGTQNYGYTF.

J is TRBJ1-2 and V is TRBV6-5; no definite D call. CDR1 is MNHEY and CDR2 is SVGAGI in the germline V gene. The germline V and J ends were trimmed by 6 bases and 4 bases, with 9 bases remaining between them. The CDR3 consists of 12 residues. The CDR3 sequence is CASRDRIYGYTF. For the CDR3, the DNA is TGTGCCAGCAGAGACCGGATCTATGGCTACACCTTC.

The chain is built from TRBV6-1 and TRBJ1-6, with 8 nucleotides matching TRBD1. V lost 10 bases and J lost 7; bases outside the gene matches: 12. The CDR3 has 15 residues. Per the germline V gene, CDR1 is MNHNS and CDR2 is SASEGT. The CDR3 reads CATLSSDRGNSPLHF. The CDR3 bases are TGTGCCACCCTAAGCTCCGACAGGGGAAATTCACCCCTCCACTTT.

The chain recombines TRBV6-4 with TRBJ1-1; D uncertain. The V gene's germline CDR1 is MRHNA and CDR2 SNTAGT. This CDR3 region has 14 residues. Trimming shortened V by 6 bases and J by 0 bases, and 11 bases separated the two germline ends. The CDR3 loop reads CASRAGEMNTEAFF. The DNA for the CDR3 is TGTGCCAGCAGAGCCGGGGAGATGAACACTGAAGCTTTCTTT.

The chain has TRBV9 and TRBJ2-1; no clear D gene. V lost 0 bases and J 7 bases, leaving 8 bases between the germline ends. The CDR3 length is 13 residues. CDR1 and CDR2 from the germline V gene are SGDLS and YYNGEE. DNA for the CDR3: TGTGCCAGCAGCGTAGGTCTTACGAATGAGCAGTTCTTC. Translating gives CASSVGLTNEQFF.

This clone has a handful of counts. This chain links TRBV7-3 with TRBJ2-1, with 8 nucleotides matching TRBD1. The CDR3 is 13 amino acids. Trimming removed 6 bases from V and 12 bases from J; junction bases left unmatched: 10. Per germline, CDR1 SGHTA and CDR2 FQGTGA. The CDR3 nucleotides are TGTGCCAGCAGTCCTGGAGACAGGGGCGGGCAGTTCTTC. Its translation is CASSPGDRGGQFF.

Only a few counts were recorded for this clone. The CDR3 sequence is CAWRDPDRGKTEAFF. CDR3 sequence (DNA): TGTGCCTGGAGGGACCCGGACCGGGGGAAGACTGAAGCTTTCTTT. This chain connects TRBV30 to TRBJ1-1, with TRBD1 as a possible D gene (5 bases). CDR1 is GTSNPN and CDR2 is SVGIG in the germline V gene (reference sequence). Trimming removed 3 bases at V and 5 bases at J, with 19 bases between. This CDR3 has 15 amino acids.

The V call is TRBV6-5, the J call TRBJ2-1, with 8 nucleotides matching TRBD1. The V gene end was trimmed by 0 bases and the J gene end by 5 bases; junction bases not matched to a gene: 6. The CDR3 runs to 16 residues. In germline, CDR1 is MNHEY, CDR2 SVGAGI. In DNA, the CDR3 is TGTGCCAGCAGTTACTCGTACGGACAGGGAAACAATGAGCAGTTCTTC. Protein: CASSYSYGQGNNEQFF.

V usage is TRBV5-1 and J usage is TRBJ2-3; 7 bases are shared with TRBD2. Trimming cost V 0 bases and J 5 bases; bases outside gene matches: 6. CDR1 is SGHRS and CDR2 is YFSETQ in the germline V gene. The CDR3 is 15 amino acids. The CDR3 here is CASSLAQKRGDTQYF. Written as DNA, the CDR3 is TGCGCCAGCAGCTTGGCTCAAAAGCGGGGAGATACGCAGTATTTT.

The chain has TRBV9 and TRBJ2-3; possible D gene TRBD1, 5 bases. Trimming pared 0 bases from V and 2 bases from J, leaving 10 bases between. The CDR3 has 15 residues. CDR1 is SGDLS, CDR2 YYNGEE, per germline. The CDR3 region has the DNA TGTGCCAGCAGCGTAGGGGGCAGCGACACAGATACGCAGTATTTT. Translation: CASSVGGSDTDTQYF.

This clone was recorded a few times. The rearrangement joins TRBV6-1 to TRBJ1-5; D not certain. The CDR3 is made up of 15 amino acids. Per germline, CDR1 MNHNS and CDR2 SASEGT. Trimming removed 1 base from V and 6 bases from J, with 13 bases in between. DNA for the CDR3: TGTGCCAGCAGTGAAGGAAGGGCAGGAGGTCAGCCCCAGCATTTT. Protein sequence: CASSEGRAGGQPQHF.